This T cell receptor beta chain was retrieved from a study of T cell changes during pregnancy in multiple sclerosis. Points on this clone: The junction departs from the called germline gene at one end, perhaps through a read error.

The germline V gene encodes CDR1 SGHTA and CDR2 FQGNSA. CDR3 length equals 14 residues. Using immunoSEQ multiplex PCR, the repertoire was profiled, and TCRdb retains in-frame clones only, with some absent. The table includes tens of thousands of clones, approximately 91% detected once. The TCR originated in a female donor with multiple sclerosis, enrolled in a pregnancy study. This rearrangement joins TRBV7-2 to TRBJ1-1, with D tentatively TRBD1 (5 bases). Material: CD8+ T cells from peripheral blood mononuclear cells, obtained in the third trimester of pregnancy. The DNA for the CDR3 is TGTGCCAGCAGCTTACTGACAGTCAACAGTGAAGCTTTCTTT. Translating it yields CASSLLTVNSEAFF.